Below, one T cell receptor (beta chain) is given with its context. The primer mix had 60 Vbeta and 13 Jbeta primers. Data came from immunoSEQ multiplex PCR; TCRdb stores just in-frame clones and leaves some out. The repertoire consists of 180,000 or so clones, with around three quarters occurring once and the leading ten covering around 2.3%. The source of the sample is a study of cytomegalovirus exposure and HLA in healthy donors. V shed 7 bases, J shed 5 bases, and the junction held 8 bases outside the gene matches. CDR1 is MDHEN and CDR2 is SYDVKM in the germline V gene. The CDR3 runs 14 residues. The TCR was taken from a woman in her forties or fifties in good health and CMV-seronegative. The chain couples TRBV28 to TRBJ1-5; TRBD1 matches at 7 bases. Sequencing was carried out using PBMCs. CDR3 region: CASTDLQGDQPQHF. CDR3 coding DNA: TGTGCCAGCACCGATCTGCAGGGGGATCAGCCCCAGCATTTT.